This entry lists 4 T cell receptor beta chains sequenced from one sample in a study of T cell responses to AZD1222 COVID-19 vaccine. Method: immunoSEQ multiplex PCR; TCRdb's copy keeps in-frame clones and lacks some. The table shows 90,000 to 150,000 clones, with around 90% occurring only once. The source was peripheral blood, collected on day 0 of AZD1222 vaccination. These receptors were obtained from an adult in good health.

A single count supports this clone. The chain uses TRBV5-1 and TRBJ2-1; D ambiguous. CDR3 length equals 11 residues. Germline V lookup: CDR1 SGHRS, CDR2 YFSETQ. The ends were cut back, 0 bases at V and 8 bases at J, with 3 bases in the middle. The CDR3 coding sequence is TGCGCCAGCAGCTTGGAATATGAGCAGTTCTTC. This translates into CASSLEYEQFF.

On this clone itself: An end of the junction does not agree with germline; a read error may underlie this. Other nucleotide sequences in the sample specify the same CDR3. The rearrangement uses TRBV30 and TRBJ1-2, with D hard to call. Germline V gene sequence: CDR1 GTSNPN, CDR2 SVGIG (reference sequence). The CDR3 is made up of 13 amino acids. CDR3 loop: CAWSIDGPYGYTF. As DNA, the CDR3 is TGTGCTTGGAGTATCGATGGGCCCTATGGCTACACCTTC.

V gene TRBV3-1 (or the pseudogene TRBV3-2) combines with J gene TRBJ2-6, with D unclear. The CDR3 extends over 13 amino acids. Trimming pared 7 bases from V and 4 bases from J, leaving 8 bases between. CDR1 LGHDT and CDR2 YNNKEL come from the germline V gene (reference sequence). CDR3 in amino acids: CASNLWGANVLTF. The CDR3 DNA reads TGTGCCAGCAACTTATGGGGGGCCAACGTCCTGACTTTC.

This clone occurred once. The chain carries TRBV6-1 and TRBJ2-1; D tentatively fits TRBD1 or TRBD2 (5 bases each). V gave up 2 bases and J gave up 7 bases, with 18 bases separating them. Germline CDR1 and CDR2: MNHNS and SASEGT. This CDR3 has 16 residues. The CDR3 region is CASSERGRGPVNEQFF. CDR3 DNA sequence: TGTGCCAGCAGTGAACGGGGTAGGGGTCCCGTGAATGAGCAGTTCTTC.